This is a list of T cell receptor beta chains from one sample in a study of CD8+ T cells in alopecia areata. Using immunoSEQ multiplex PCR, the repertoire was profiled, and TCRdb retains in-frame clones only, with some absent. The data show some 200,000 clones, roughly 40% seen once. This material consisted of CD4+ T cells sorted from blood, taken at approximately week 36, from a patient treated with tofacitinib. All receptors come from a human donor with alopecia areata. Each CDR3 is given with its conserved first and last residue. The order of the fields is V gene, clone size, J gene, D gene, CDR3 DNA, CDR3 protein. A D gene is named only where the DNA matches it firmly. The listing skips clone size in some rows; elsewhere it reads once, few, many or a size class.

V gene: TRBV4-1
clone size: .
J gene: TRBJ1-4
D gene: .
CDR3 DNA: TGCGCCAGCAGCCATGTAGAGAATGGCGAAAAACTGTTTTTT
CDR3 protein: CASSHVENGEKLFF

V gene: TRBV4-3
clone size: .
J gene: TRBJ2-5
D gene: TRBD1
CDR3 DNA: TGCGCCAGCAGCCAAGCCACAGGGGCAAGAGAGACCCAGTACTTC
CDR3 protein: CASSQATGARETQYF

V gene: TRBV5-4
clone size: once
J gene: TRBJ2-3
D gene: .
CDR3 DNA: TGTGCCAGCAGCTTGCGGGGGACAGATACGCAGTATTTT
CDR3 protein: CASSLRGTDTQYF

V gene: TRBV10-3
clone size: .
J gene: TRBJ1-6
D gene: .
CDR3 DNA: TGTGCCATCAGTTTCCGGGACGGAAATAATTCACCCCTCCACTTT
CDR3 protein: CAISFRDGNNSPLHF

V gene: TRBV6-5
clone size: .
J gene: TRBJ1-5
D gene: .
CDR3 DNA: TGTGCCAGCAGCGAAAGGGGGGGGCAGCCCCAGCATTTT
CDR3 protein: CASSERGGQPQHF

V gene: TRBV5-1
clone size: .
J gene: TRBJ2-5
D gene: TRBD1
CDR3 DNA: TGCGCCAGCAGCTTGCAGGGGGCCTCGCTTATGGAGACCCAGTACTTC
CDR3 protein: CASSLQGASLMETQYF

V gene: TRBV4-2
clone size: few
J gene: TRBJ2-1
D gene: .
CDR3 DNA: TGTGCCAGCAGCCAAGGTCGAGCGAGGAATGAGCAGTTCTTC
CDR3 protein: CASSQGRARNEQFF

V gene: TRBV19
clone size: .
J gene: TRBJ2-1
D gene: .
CDR3 DNA: TGTGCCAGTAGTTCCGCCTTCTACAATGAGCAGTTCTTC
CDR3 protein: CASSSAFYNEQFF

V gene: TRBV28
clone size: .
J gene: TRBJ2-1
D gene: TRBD2
CDR3 DNA: TGTGCCAGCAGTTATCCGACTAGCGGGAGGGCCCGCAATGAGCAGTTCTTC
CDR3 protein: CASSYPTSGRARNEQFF

V gene: TRBV27
clone size: .
J gene: TRBJ2-7
D gene: .
CDR3 DNA: TGTGCCAGCAGTTTATTTGGGCAGAGAAACGAGCAGTACTTC
CDR3 protein: CASSLFGQRNEQYF

V gene: TRBV7-2
clone size: .
J gene: TRBJ2-7
D gene: TRBD1
CDR3 DNA: TGTGCCAGCAGCTTGGGACAGGTCTACGAGCAGTACTTC
CDR3 protein: CASSLGQVYEQYF

V gene: TRBV2
clone size: .
J gene: TRBJ1-1
D gene: TRBD1
CDR3 DNA: TGTGCCAAGGACAGGGGCCGGGGCACTGAAGCTTTCTTT
CDR3 protein: CAKDRGRGTEAFF

V gene: TRBV29-1
clone size: .
J gene: TRBJ1-1
D gene: .
CDR3 DNA: TGCAGCTGTTTTTGGGGGAACACTGAAGCTTTCTTT
CDR3 protein: CSCFWGNTEAFF

V gene: TRBV29-1
clone size: .
J gene: TRBJ2-1
D gene: TRBD2
CDR3 DNA: TGCAGCGTCACCCTGGGAGCGGGAGTCTCCTACAATGAGCAGTTCTTC
CDR3 protein: CSVTLGAGVSYNEQFF

V gene: TRBV5-1
clone size: few
J gene: TRBJ2-1
D gene: TRBD1
CDR3 DNA: TGCGCCAGCAGCTCCCTGACAGGGGAGAGCTACAATGAGCAGTTCTTC
CDR3 protein: CASSSLTGESYNEQFF

V gene: TRBV27
clone size: .
J gene: TRBJ2-3
D gene: TRBD1
CDR3 DNA: TGTGCCAGCAAACCCGACAGGGCTAGCACAGATACGCAGTATTTT
CDR3 protein: CASKPDRASTDTQYF

V gene: TRBV4-1
clone size: .
J gene: TRBJ2-1
D gene: .
CDR3 DNA: TGCGCCAGCAGCCAAGATGAGGAGGGGATCGGGTACAATGAGCAGTTCTTC
CDR3 protein: CASSQDEEGIGYNEQFF

V gene: TRBV7-3
clone size: .
J gene: TRBJ2-7
D gene: .
CDR3 DNA: TGTGCCAGCAGTCCCCGTCCGGGATCCGAGCAGTACTTC
CDR3 protein: CASSPRPGSEQYF

V gene: TRBV18
clone size: few
J gene: TRBJ1-1
D gene: TRBD1
CDR3 DNA: TGTGCCAGCTCTCGCAGGGGGCAGAACACTGAAGCTTTCTTT
CDR3 protein: CASSRRGQNTEAFF

V gene: TRBV20-1
clone size: few
J gene: TRBJ1-5
D gene: .
CDR3 DNA: TGCAGTGCTAGAGGGCATCCGGCCCAGCATTTT
CDR3 protein: CSARGHPAQHF

V gene: TRBV18
clone size: .
J gene: TRBJ1-1
D gene: TRBD1
CDR3 DNA: TGTGCCAGCTCCCGGGGACAGGGGGCACCTGGAACTGAAGCTTTCTTT
CDR3 protein: CASSRGQGAPGTEAFF

V gene: TRBV10-2
clone size: .
J gene: TRBJ1-2
D gene: TRBD1
CDR3 DNA: TGCGCCAGCAGCCCCGACAGGGCTCGAGGCTACACCTTC
CDR3 protein: CASSPDRARGYTF

V gene: TRBV19
clone size: .
J gene: TRBJ2-7
D gene: TRBD1
CDR3 DNA: TGTGCCAGTAGTATCATGGACAGGGATGGCGAGCAGTACTTC
CDR3 protein: CASSIMDRDGEQYF

V gene: TRBV30
clone size: once
J gene: TRBJ2-7
D gene: .
CDR3 DNA: TGTGCCTGGAGTGTCGTGGACGAGCAGTACTTC
CDR3 protein: CAWSVVDEQYF

V gene: TRBV6-1
clone size: .
J gene: TRBJ2-7
D gene: .
CDR3 DNA: TGTGCCAGCAGTCAGGACGGCTACGAGCAGTACTTC
CDR3 protein: CASSQDGYEQYF

V gene: TRBV28
clone size: .
J gene: TRBJ2-7
D gene: .
CDR3 DNA: TGTGCCAGCAGAGGGTGGGCGAGCTCCTACGAGCAGTACTTC
CDR3 protein: CASRGWASSYEQYF

V gene: TRBV30
clone size: .
J gene: TRBJ2-1
D gene: .
CDR3 DNA: TGTGCCTGGAGTGTAGAGGGGGAGAAGGGGTTCTTC
CDR3 protein: CAWSVEGEKGFF

V gene: TRBV30
clone size: .
J gene: TRBJ1-1
D gene: .
CDR3 DNA: TGTGCCTGGAATGTACGCCCGAGGGAAGAAGCTTTCTTT
CDR3 protein: CAWNVRPREEAFF

V gene: TRBV6-5
clone size: .
J gene: TRBJ1-2
D gene: .
CDR3 DNA: TGTGCCAGCAGTGGGGAACAGGGACCATTCGGGGGCTACACCTTC
CDR3 protein: CASSGEQGPFGGYTF

V gene: TRBV2
clone size: .
J gene: TRBJ2-7
D gene: .
CDR3 DNA: TGTGCCAGCAGTGAAGAGACAGGAGCCTACGAGCAGTACTTC
CDR3 protein: CASSEETGAYEQYF

V gene: TRBV30
clone size: few
J gene: TRBJ2-1
D gene: TRBD2
CDR3 DNA: TGTGCCTGGAGTACGTTAGCGGGATACGCCTACAATGAGCAGTTCTTC
CDR3 protein: CAWSTLAGYAYNEQFF

V gene: TRBV29-1
clone size: .
J gene: TRBJ2-1
D gene: TRBD1
CDR3 DNA: TGCAGCGTTGTTAGGGACAGAGAGGGTGAGCAGTTCTTC
CDR3 protein: CSVVRDREGEQFF

V gene: TRBV29-1
clone size: few
J gene: TRBJ2-7
D gene: TRBD1
CDR3 DNA: TGCAGCGTTGAAACGACAGGGGTGGCCTACGAGCAGTACTTC
CDR3 protein: CSVETTGVAYEQYF

V gene: TRBV6-5
clone size: .
J gene: TRBJ2-5
D gene: .
CDR3 DNA: TGTGCCAGCAGTTTGGCTAGTCCGGAGACCCAGTACTTC
CDR3 protein: CASSLASPETQYF

V gene: TRBV29-1
clone size: few
J gene: TRBJ1-1
D gene: .
CDR3 DNA: TGCAGCGTTGAAAGGGCGGGTGAAGCTTTCTTT
CDR3 protein: CSVERAGEAFF

V gene: TRBV5-5
clone size: .
J gene: TRBJ2-2
D gene: .
CDR3 DNA: TGTGCCAGCAGCTTGGGGGTGAACACCGGGGAGCTGTTTTTT
CDR3 protein: CASSLGVNTGELFF

V gene: TRBV4-1
clone size: .
J gene: TRBJ2-2
D gene: .
CDR3 DNA: TGCGCCAGCAGCCAAAAGTGGGGCACCTACACCGGGGAGCTGTTTTTT
CDR3 protein: CASSQKWGTYTGELFF

V gene: TRBV5-4
clone size: .
J gene: TRBJ2-7
D gene: .
CDR3 DNA: TGTGCCAGCAGCTTGGCCCCGGGACGGCTATCCTACGAGCAGTACTTC
CDR3 protein: CASSLAPGRLSYEQYF

V gene: TRBV10-3
clone size: .
J gene: TRBJ1-5
D gene: .
CDR3 DNA: TGTGCCATCAGTGGTGCGGCAGGTCGCGACCAGCCCCAGCATTTT
CDR3 protein: CAISGAAGRDQPQHF

V gene: TRBV5-1
clone size: few
J gene: TRBJ2-7
D gene: TRBD1
CDR3 DNA: TGCGCCAGCAGACTCGGACAGGTTAACTACGAGCAGTACTTC
CDR3 protein: CASRLGQVNYEQYF

V gene: TRBV23-1
clone size: few
J gene: TRBJ2-3
D gene: TRBD2
CDR3 DNA: TGCGCCAGCAACCACTGGCTAGCGGGCCGCACAGATACGCAGTATTTT
CDR3 protein: CASNHWLAGRTDTQYF

V gene: TRBV20-1
clone size: .
J gene: TRBJ2-7
D gene: .
CDR3 DNA: TGCAGTGCTCTCAGAACCTACGAGCAGTACTTC
CDR3 protein: CSALRTYEQYF

V gene: TRBV4-1
clone size: few
J gene: TRBJ2-1
D gene: TRBD1
CDR3 DNA: TGCGCCAGCAGCCAGGCCGGGACAGCCTACAATGAGCAGTTCTTC
CDR3 protein: CASSQAGTAYNEQFF

V gene: TRBV7-2
clone size: .
J gene: TRBJ2-3
D gene: .
CDR3 DNA: TGTGCCAGCAGCTTCTTGTGGGGGGAGGCAACAGATACGCAGTATTTT
CDR3 protein: CASSFLWGEATDTQYF

V gene: TRBV2
clone size: once
J gene: TRBJ2-2
D gene: .
CDR3 DNA: TGTGCCAGCAGTAGGGATACCACCGGGGAGCTGTTTTTT
CDR3 protein: CASSRDTTGELFF

V gene: TRBV25-1
clone size: .
J gene: TRBJ2-5
D gene: TRBD2
CDR3 DNA: TGTGCCAGCAGTGAAGGACTAGGGCTTCAGTACTTC
CDR3 protein: CASSEGLGLQYF

V gene: TRBV27
clone size: .
J gene: TRBJ2-5
D gene: TRBD2
CDR3 DNA: TGTGCCAGCAGTTCCCTACGAGGACTAGCGGGAGGGGCGATTGAGACCCAGTACTTC
CDR3 protein: CASSSLRGLAGGAIETQYF

V gene: TRBV30
clone size: .
J gene: TRBJ2-7
D gene: TRBD2
CDR3 DNA: TGTGCTAGCGGGTTTAATAGTATCTACGAGCAGTACTTC
CDR3 protein: CASGFNSIYEQYF

V gene: TRBV28
clone size: .
J gene: TRBJ1-5
D gene: .
CDR3 DNA: TGTGCCAGCAGTCTCGAGAATCAGCCCCAGCATTTT
CDR3 protein: CASSLENQPQHF

V gene: TRBV29-1
clone size: few
J gene: TRBJ2-3
D gene: TRBD1
CDR3 DNA: TGCAGCGTGGACCGTCGGGACAGGGGCACAGATACGCAGTATTTT
CDR3 protein: CSVDRRDRGTDTQYF

V gene: TRBV9
clone size: .
J gene: TRBJ2-7
D gene: TRBD1
CDR3 DNA: TGTGCCAGCAGCGTTTCCGGGACAGAGTACGAGCAGTACTTC
CDR3 protein: CASSVSGTEYEQYF

V gene: TRBV6-6
clone size: .
J gene: TRBJ2-7
D gene: .
CDR3 DNA: TGTGCCAGCAGTGACATCGGGGAGCAGTACTTC
CDR3 protein: CASSDIGEQYF